The 7 T cell receptor beta chains in this list originate from one sample, sequenced in a study of blood T cell repertoires in COVID-19. The table came from immunoSEQ multiplex PCR; TCRdb's copy has only in-frame clones and leaves some out. The repertoire consists of about 120,000 clones, with 85% occurring once and the leading ten covering 3.9%. Sequences were obtained from peripheral blood. These receptors all stem from a man between 60 and 75 years old with acute or convalescent COVID-19.

This chain joins TRBV28 and TRBJ2-3; 12 nucleotides match TRBD2. The length of the CDR3 is 18 residues. Germline V CDR1 and CDR2: MDHEN, SYDVKM. Trimming removed 5 bases from V and 6 bases from J; junction bases left unmatched: 15. DNA for the CDR3: TGTGCCAGCAGTAAATCGACTAGCGGGAGACCAAAGATTGATACGCAGTATTTT. Translating it yields CASSKSTSGRPKIDTQYF.

The table lists this clone with a count of one. The genes are TRBV6-5 and TRBJ1-1; D gene ambiguous. V was clipped by 5 bases and J by 7 bases, with 11 bases between them. The CDR3 covers 12 residues. The germline CDR1 and CDR2 sequences are MNHEY and SVGAGI. The CDR3 nucleotides are TGTGCCAGCAGTCCCCTTGCGGTTGAAGCTTTCTTT. Amino acid sequence: CASSPLAVEAFF.

The chain carries TRBV29-1 and TRBJ2-3; 7 bases are shared with TRBD2. The CDR3 is 16 residues long. Unmatched junction bases numbered 7, after V lost 1 base and J lost 0 bases. Germline V gene data show CDR1 as SQVTM and CDR2 as ANQGSEA. CDR3 nucleotides: TGCAGCGTTGAAGGGAGTGCGGGAGCCAGCACAGATACGCAGTATTTT. It codes for CSVEGSAGASTDTQYF.

This chain uses TRBV6-4 with TRBJ2-3; 7 nucleotides agree with TRBD2. Germline values: CDR1 MRHNA, CDR2 SNTAGT. CDR3 length: 14 residues. The J segment lost 4 bases and the V segment lost 4 bases, leaving 5 bases of the junction unmatched. CDR3 sequence (DNA): TGTGCCAGCAGTGTAGGCGGGAGTTCAGATACGCAGTATTTT. It specifies CASSVGGSSDTQYF.

The chain uses TRBV19 and TRBJ1-1; D is uncertain. This CDR3 comprises 15 residues. Germline V gives CDR1 LNHDA, CDR2 SQIVND (reference sequence). V was trimmed by 5 bases and J by 0 bases, leaving 13 bases between them. In DNA form, the CDR3 reads TGTGCCAGTAGTCCTCAGCGGATAATGAACACTGAAGCTTTCTTT. This translates into CASSPQRIMNTEAFF.

This chain joins TRBV29-1 and TRBJ2-7; D unresolved. This CDR3 has 14 amino acids. V lost 1 base to trimming and J lost 6 bases, with 16 bases between them. Per the germline V gene, CDR1 is SQVTM and CDR2 is ANQGSEA. This chain's CDR3 is CSVEVVTARSEQYF. CDR3 coding DNA: TGCAGCGTTGAAGTGGTCACTGCGAGGAGCGAGCAGTACTTC.

The chain couples TRBV5-7 to TRBJ2-5, with TRBD1 matching 8 bases. TRBV5-7 is marked as an open reading frame, function uncertain. The CDR3 length is 15 residues. Trimming removed 4 bases from V and 1 base from J; junction bases left unmatched: 6. DNA for the CDR3: TGTGCCAGCAGCCCGCGGGACAGGTCCCAAGAGACCCAGTACTTC. Protein product: CASSPRDRSQETQYF.